This TCR beta chain was captured by sequencing in a study of T cells in Graves' hyperthyroidism and ophthalmopathy. Uncontrolled infection, other autoimmune disease, pregnancy or lactation disqualified patients from enrolment. Clinical symptoms, serum thyroxine, TRAb, thyroid ultrasound and orbital computed tomography informed diagnoses. Many counts were recorded for this clonotype. Its antigen is not identified. Findings and caveats of the study: From stable hyperthyroidism, ophthalmopathy was set apart by a 13 V-J model. Model-based prediction identified ophthalmopathy a median 6.5 months prior to its onset.

What was amplified from RNA transcripts were TCR beta CDR3 regions. Carried out on the TCR CDR3, a first-round RT-PCR used the HTBI primer set. From the multiplex PCR reads, TCRdb called clonotypes with MiXCR, one entry per CDR3 protein. The sample shows around 540,000 distinct CDR3 sequences, roughly 15% of them seen only once. V was pared by 5 bases and J by 1 base, with 7 bases between. The CDR3 totals 13 residues. The source is a young woman with Graves' ophthalmopathy. V is TRBV12-3 or TRBV12-4 and J is TRBJ2-3; D not certain. Input material: blood. This CDR3 is CASSPDGTDTQYF. In DNA form, the CDR3 reads TGTGCCAGCAGTCCGGACGGCACAGATACGCAGTATTTT.